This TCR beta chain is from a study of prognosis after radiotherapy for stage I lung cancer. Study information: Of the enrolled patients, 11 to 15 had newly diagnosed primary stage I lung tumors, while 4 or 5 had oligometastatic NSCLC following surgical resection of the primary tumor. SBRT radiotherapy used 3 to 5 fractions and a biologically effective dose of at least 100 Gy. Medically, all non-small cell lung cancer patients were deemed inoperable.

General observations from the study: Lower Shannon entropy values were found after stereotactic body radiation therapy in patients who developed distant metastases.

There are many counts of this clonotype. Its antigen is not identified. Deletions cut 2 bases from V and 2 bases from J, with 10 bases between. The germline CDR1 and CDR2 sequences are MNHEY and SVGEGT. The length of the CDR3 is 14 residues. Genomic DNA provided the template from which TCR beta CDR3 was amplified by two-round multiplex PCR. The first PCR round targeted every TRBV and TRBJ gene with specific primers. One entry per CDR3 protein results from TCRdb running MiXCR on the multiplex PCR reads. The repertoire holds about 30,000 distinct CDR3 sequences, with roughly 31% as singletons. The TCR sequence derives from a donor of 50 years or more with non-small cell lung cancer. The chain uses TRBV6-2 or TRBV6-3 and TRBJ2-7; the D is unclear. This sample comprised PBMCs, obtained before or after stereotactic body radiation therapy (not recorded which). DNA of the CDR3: TGTGCCAGCAGTTACCCCGGGCCTCCCTACGAGCAGTACTTC. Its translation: CASSYPGPPYEQYF.